This T cell receptor beta chain came from a study of OX40 agonist ivuxolimab in advanced cancers. On the study more broadly: Aged roughly 23 to 79 with a mean of approximately 57 years, they were about 80% male. Eligibility rules accepted prior anti-PD-1, anti-PD-L1 or anti-CTLA-4 therapy, and around 44% had some. Three partial responders included one hepatocellular carcinoma patient and two cutaneous melanoma patients. Study-wide findings and caveats: Antigen specificity of clonally expanded peripheral T cells was not established.

Using immunoSEQ multiplex PCR, the repertoire was profiled, and TCRdb retains in-frame clones only, with some absent. The sample has tens of thousands of clones, around four fifths seen once. This clone was counted once. Its specificity is not known. J was trimmed by 8 bases and V by 0 bases; bases with no gene match: 6. This CDR3 contains 15 residues. The germline CDR1 and CDR2 sequences are LGHNA and YNFKEQ. This sequence originates from an adult with an advanced solid tumor such as melanoma, head and neck, liver or kidney cancer. The sample here was CD4+ or CD8+ T cells sorted from blood, taken in a trial of the OX40 agonist ivuxolimab. This sequence joins TRBV4-2 and TRBJ2-1; TRBD2 matches at 8 bases. The CDR3 bases are TGTGCCAGCAGCCAAGATTGGACGGGGGGGGATGAGCAGTTCTTC. Its protein is CASSQDWTGGDEQFF.